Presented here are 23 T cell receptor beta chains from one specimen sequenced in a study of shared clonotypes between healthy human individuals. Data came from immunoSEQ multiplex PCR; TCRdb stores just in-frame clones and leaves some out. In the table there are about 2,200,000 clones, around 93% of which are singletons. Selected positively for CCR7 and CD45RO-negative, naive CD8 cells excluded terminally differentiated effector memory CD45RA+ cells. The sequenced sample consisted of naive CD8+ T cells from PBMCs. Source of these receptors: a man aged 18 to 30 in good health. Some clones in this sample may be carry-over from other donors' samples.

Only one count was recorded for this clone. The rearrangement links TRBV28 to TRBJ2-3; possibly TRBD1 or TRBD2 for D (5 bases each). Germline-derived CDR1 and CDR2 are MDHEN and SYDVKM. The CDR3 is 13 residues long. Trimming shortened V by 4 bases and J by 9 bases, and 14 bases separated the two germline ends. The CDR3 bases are TGTGCCAGCAGTTCGGGGACCGGTACAACGCAGTATTTT. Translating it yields CASSSGTGTTQYF.

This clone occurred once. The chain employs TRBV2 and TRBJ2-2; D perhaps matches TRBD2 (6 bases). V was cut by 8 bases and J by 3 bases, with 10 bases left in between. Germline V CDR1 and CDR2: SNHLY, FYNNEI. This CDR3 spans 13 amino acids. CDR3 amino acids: CASAGTDTGELFF. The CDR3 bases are TGTGCCAGCGCCGGGACTGACACCGGGGAGCTGTTTTTT.

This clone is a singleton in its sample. The CDR3 reads CASRLPGGEETQYF. The CDR3 bases are TGTGCCAGCAGACTCCCAGGCGGGGAAGAGACCCAGTACTTC. The gene calls are TRBV7-9 and TRBJ2-5; TRBD2 is a possible D gene (6 bases). The V and J ends lost 6 bases and 3 bases respectively, with 14 bases between them. The CDR3 is made up of 14 amino acids. Germline values: CDR1 SEHNR, CDR2 FQNEAQ (reference sequence).

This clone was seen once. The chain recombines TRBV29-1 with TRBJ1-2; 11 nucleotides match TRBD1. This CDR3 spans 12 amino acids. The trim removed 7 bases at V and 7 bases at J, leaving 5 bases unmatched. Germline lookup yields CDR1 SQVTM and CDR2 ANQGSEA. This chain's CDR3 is CSAGQGAVGYTF. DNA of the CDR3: TGCAGCGCAGGACAGGGGGCTGTTGGCTACACCTTC.

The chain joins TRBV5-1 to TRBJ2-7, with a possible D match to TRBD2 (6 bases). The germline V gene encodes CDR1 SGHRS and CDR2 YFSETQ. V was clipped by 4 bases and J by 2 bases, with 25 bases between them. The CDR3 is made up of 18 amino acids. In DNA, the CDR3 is TGCGCCAGCAGCCCAACCGGGGGAGAACCCTACCCGGCCTACGAGCAGTACTTC. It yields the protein CASSPTGGEPYPAYEQYF.

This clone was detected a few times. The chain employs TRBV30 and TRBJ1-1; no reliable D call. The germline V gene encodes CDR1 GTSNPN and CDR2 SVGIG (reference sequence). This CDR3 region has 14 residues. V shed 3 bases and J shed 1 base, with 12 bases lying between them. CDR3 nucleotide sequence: TGTGCCTGGAGAGGACTATCTAGGAACACTGAAGCTTTCTTT. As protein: CAWRGLSRNTEAFF. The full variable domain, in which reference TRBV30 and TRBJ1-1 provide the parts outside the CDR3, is SQTIHQWPATLVQPVGSPLSLECTVEGTSNPNLYWYRQAAGRGLQLLFYSVGIGQISSEVPQNLSASRPQDRQFILSSKKLLLSDSGFYLCAWRGLSRNTEAFFGQGTRLTVV.

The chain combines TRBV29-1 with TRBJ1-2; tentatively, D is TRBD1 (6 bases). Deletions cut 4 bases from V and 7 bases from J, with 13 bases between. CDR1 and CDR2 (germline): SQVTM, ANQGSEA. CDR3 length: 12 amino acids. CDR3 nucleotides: TGCAGCGTTGTATCAGGGGAAGTTGGCTACACCTTC. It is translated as CSVVSGEVGYTF.

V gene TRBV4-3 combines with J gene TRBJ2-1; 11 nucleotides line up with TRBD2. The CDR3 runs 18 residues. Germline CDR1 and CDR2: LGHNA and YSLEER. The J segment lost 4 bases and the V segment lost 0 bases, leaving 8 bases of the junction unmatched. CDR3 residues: CASSQESLAGEAYNEQFF. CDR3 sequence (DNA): TGCGCCAGCAGCCAAGAATCACTAGCGGGAGAAGCGTACAATGAGCAGTTCTTC.

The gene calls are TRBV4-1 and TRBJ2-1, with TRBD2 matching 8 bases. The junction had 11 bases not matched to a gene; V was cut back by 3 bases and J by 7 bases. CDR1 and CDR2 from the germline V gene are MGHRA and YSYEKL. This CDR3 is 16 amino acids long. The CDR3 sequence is CASSHRTSPEGNEQFF. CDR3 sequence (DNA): TGCGCCAGCAGCCATCGGACTAGCCCCGAGGGTAATGAGCAGTTCTTC.

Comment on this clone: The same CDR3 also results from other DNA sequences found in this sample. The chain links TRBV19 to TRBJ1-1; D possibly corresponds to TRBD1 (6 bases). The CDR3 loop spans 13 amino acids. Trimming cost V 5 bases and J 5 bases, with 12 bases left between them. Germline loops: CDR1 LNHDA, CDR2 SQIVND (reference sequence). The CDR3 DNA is TGTGCCAGTAGTTGGAGAGGGGGAACTGAAGCTTTCTTT. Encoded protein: CASSWRGGTEAFF.

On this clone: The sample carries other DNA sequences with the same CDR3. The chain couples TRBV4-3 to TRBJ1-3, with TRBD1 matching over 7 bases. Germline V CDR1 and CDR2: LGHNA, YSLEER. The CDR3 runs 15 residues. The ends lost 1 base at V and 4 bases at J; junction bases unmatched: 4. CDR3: CASSQGTGAGNTIYF. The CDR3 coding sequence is TGCGCCAGCAGCCAAGGAACAGGGGCGGGAAACACCATATATTTT.

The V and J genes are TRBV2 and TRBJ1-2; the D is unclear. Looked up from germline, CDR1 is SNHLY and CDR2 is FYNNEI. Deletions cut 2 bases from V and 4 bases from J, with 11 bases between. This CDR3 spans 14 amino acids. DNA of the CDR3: TGTGCCAGCAGTGAAAAGTTGTCACCCTATGGCTACACCTTC. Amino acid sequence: CASSEKLSPYGYTF.

CDR3 residues: CASSQEARGKAYEQYF. CDR3 nucleotide sequence: TGCGCCAGCAGCCAAGAAGCGAGGGGGAAGGCCTACGAGCAGTACTTC. The chain has TRBV4-1 and TRBJ2-7; maybe TRBD1 (6 bases). The CDR3 runs to 16 residues. CDR1 is MGHRA and CDR2 is YSYEKL in the germline V gene. V lost 0 bases and J lost 2, with 14 bases in between.

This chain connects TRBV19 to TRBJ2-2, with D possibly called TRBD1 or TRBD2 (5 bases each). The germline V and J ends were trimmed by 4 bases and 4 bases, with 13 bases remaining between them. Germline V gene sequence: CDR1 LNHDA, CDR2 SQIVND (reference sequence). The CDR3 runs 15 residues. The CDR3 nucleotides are TGTGCCAGTAGTACACGGGGCGGTAGCACCGGGGAGCTGTTTTTT. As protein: CASSTRGGSTGELFF.

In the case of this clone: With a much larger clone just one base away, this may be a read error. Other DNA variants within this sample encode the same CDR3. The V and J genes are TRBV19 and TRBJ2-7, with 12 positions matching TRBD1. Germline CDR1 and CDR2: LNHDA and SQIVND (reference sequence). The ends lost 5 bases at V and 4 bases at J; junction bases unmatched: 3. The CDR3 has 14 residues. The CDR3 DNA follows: TGTGCCAGTAGTCCGGGACAGGGGGCGTACGAGCAGTACTTC. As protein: CASSPGQGAYEQYF.

The CDR3 is CASSDGTAGEAFF. CDR3 bases: TGTGCCAGCAGCGACGGGACAGCCGGGGAAGCTTTCTTT. V and J are TRBV11-2 and TRBJ1-1, with 7 nucleotides matching TRBD1. Germline CDR1 SGHAT, CDR2 FQNNGV. This CDR3 spans 13 amino acids. Losses at the gene ends were 5 bases for V and 8 bases for J; bases not matched to a gene: 8.

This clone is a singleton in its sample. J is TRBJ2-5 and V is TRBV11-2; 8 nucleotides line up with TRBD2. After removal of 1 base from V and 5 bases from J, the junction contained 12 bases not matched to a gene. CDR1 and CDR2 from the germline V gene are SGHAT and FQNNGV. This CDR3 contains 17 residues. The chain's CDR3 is CASSLGWEREMRETQYF. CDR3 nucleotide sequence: TGTGCCAGCAGCTTAGGATGGGAGCGGGAGATGCGGGAGACCCAGTACTTC.

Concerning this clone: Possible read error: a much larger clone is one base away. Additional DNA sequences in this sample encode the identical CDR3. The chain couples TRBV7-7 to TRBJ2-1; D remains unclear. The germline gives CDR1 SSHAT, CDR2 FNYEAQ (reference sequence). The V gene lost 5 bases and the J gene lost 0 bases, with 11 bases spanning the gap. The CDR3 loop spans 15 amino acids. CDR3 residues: CASSPDRSSYNEQFF. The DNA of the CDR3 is TGTGCCAGCAGCCCGGACCGGAGCTCCTACAATGAGCAGTTCTTC.

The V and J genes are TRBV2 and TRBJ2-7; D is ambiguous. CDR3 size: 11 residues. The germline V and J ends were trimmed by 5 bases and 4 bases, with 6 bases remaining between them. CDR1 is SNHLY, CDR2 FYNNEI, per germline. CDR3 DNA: TGTGCCAGCAGTTGGGGTTACGAGCAGTACTTC. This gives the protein CASSWGYEQYF.

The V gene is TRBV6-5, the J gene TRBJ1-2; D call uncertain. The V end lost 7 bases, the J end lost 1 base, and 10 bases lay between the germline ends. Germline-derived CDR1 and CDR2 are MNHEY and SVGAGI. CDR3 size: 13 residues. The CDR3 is CASTPFRNYGYTF. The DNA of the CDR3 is TGTGCCAGCACCCCTTTCCGTAACTATGGCTACACCTTC.

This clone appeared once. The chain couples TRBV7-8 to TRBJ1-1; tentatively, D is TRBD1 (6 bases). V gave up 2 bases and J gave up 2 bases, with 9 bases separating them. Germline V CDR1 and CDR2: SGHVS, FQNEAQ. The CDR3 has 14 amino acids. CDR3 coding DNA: TGTGCCAGCAGCTTAAACAGGGTTAACACTGAAGCTTTCTTT. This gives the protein CASSLNRVNTEAFF.

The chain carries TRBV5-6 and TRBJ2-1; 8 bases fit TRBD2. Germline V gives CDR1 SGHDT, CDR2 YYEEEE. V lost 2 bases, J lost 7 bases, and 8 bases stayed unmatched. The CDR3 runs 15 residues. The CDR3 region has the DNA TGTGCCAGCAGCTTCGGGACTAGTTTATTTAATGAGCAGTTCTTC. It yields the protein CASSFGTSLFNEQFF.

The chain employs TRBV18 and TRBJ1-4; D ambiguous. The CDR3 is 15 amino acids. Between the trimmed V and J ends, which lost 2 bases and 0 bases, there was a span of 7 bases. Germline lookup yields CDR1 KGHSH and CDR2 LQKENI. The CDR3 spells CASSPSASTNEKLFF. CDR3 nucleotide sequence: TGTGCCAGCTCACCATCAGCCTCAACTAATGAAAAACTGTTTTTT.